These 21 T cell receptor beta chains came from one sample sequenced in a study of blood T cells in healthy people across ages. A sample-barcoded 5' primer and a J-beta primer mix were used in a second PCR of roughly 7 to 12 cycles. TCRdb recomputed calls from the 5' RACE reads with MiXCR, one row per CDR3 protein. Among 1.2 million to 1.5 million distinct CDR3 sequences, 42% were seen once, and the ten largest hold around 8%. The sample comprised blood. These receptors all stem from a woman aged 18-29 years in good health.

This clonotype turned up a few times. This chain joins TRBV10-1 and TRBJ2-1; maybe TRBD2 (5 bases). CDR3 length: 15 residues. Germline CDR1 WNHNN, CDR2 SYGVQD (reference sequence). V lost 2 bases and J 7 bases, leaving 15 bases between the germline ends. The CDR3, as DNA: TGCGCCAGCAGTGAGAGGGTGGGAGTCAGGAATGAGCAGTTCTTC. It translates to CASSERVGVRNEQFF.

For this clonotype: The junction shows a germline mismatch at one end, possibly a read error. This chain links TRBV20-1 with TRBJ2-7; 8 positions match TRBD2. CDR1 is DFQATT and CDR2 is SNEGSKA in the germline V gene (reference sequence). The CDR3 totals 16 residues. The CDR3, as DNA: TGCAGTGCCAGGGGAGGGGGATTTAGCGGGGCCTACGAACAGTACTTC. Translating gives CSARGGGFSGAYEQYF.

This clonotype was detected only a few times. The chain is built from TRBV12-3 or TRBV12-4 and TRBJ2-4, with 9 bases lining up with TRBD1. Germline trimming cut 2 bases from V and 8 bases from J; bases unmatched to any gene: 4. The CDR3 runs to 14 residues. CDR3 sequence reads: CASSLRTGAYIQYF. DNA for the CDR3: TGTGCCAGCAGTTTACGGACAGGGGCATACATTCAGTACTTC.

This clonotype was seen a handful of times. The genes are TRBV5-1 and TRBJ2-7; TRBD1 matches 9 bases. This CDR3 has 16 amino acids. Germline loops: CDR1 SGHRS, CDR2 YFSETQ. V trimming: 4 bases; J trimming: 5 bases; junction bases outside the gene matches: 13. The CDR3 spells CASSASGTGFDHEQYF. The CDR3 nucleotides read TGCGCCAGCAGCGCCTCCGGGACAGGGTTCGACCACGAGCAGTACTTC.

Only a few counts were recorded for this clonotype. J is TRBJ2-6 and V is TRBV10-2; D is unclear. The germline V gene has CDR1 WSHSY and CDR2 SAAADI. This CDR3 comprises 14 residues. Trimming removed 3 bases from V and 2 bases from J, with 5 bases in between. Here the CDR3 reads CASSDSAGANVLTF. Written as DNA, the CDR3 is TGCGCCAGCAGTGACTCGGCTGGGGCCAACGTCCTGACTTTC.

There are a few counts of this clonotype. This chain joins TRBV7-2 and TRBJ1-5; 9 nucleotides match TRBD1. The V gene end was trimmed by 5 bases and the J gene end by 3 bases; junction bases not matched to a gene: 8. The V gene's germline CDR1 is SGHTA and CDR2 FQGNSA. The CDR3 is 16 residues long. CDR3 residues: CASSPRDRVANQPQHF. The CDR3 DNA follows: TGTGCCAGCAGCCCCCGGGACAGGGTCGCCAATCAGCCCCAGCATTTT.

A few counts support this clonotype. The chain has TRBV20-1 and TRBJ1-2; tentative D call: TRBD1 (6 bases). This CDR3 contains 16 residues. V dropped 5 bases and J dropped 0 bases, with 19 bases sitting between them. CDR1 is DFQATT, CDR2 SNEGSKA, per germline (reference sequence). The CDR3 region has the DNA TGCAGTGCTCAGATAGGACAGCCTGTAACTAACTATGGCTACACCTTC. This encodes CSAQIGQPVTNYGYTF.

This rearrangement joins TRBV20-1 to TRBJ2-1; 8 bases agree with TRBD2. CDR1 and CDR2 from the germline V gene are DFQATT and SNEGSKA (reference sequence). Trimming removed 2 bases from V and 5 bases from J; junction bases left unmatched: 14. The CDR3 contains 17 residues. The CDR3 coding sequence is TGCAGTGCTAGATCCCCTACCCCGGGAGGGCCAAACAATGAGCAGTTCTTC. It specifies CSARSPTPGGPNNEQFF.

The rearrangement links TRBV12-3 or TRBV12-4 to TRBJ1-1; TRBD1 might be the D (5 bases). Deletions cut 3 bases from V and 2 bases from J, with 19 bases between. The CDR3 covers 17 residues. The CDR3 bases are TGTGCCAGCAGTTTGATCAGCAGCTATACAGGCAACACTGAAGCTTTCTTT. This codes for CASSLISSYTGNTEAFF.

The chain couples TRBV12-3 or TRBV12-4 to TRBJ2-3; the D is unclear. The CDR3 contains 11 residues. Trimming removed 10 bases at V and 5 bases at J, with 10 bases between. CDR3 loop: CATALRDTQYF. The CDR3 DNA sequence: TGTGCCACAGCGTTACGAGATACGCAGTATTTT.

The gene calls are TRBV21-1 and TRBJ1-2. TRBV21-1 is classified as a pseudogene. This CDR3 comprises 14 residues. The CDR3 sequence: CASSKYCGNYGYTF. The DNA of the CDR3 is TGTGCCAGCAGCAAATATTGCGGGAACTATGGCTACACCTTC.

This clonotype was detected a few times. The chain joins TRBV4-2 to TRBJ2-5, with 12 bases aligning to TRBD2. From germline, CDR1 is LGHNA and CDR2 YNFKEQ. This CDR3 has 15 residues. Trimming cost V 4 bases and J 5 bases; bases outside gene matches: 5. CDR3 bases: TGTGCCAGCAGCCCGAGGACTAGCGGGGTCGAGACCCAGTACTTC. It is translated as CASSPRTSGVETQYF.

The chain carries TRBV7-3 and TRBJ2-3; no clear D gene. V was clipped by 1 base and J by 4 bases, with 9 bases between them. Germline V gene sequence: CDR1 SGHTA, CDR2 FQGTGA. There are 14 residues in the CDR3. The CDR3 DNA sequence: TGTGCCAGCAGCTTAAATGCTCACCCAGATACGCAGTATTTT. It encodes CASSLNAHPDTQYF.

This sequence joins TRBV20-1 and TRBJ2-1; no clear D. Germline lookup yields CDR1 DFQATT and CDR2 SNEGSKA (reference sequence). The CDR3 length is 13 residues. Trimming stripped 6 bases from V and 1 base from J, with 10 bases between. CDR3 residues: CSATPGSYNEQFF. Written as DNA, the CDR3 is TGCAGTGCCACCCCGGGTTCCTACAATGAGCAGTTCTTC.

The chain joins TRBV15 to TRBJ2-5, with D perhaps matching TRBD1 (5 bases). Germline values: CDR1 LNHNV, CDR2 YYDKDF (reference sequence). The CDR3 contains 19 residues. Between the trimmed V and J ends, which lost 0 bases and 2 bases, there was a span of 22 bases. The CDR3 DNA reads TGTGCCACCAGCAGAGATCTAACAGGACCCTACAATGCACAAGAGACCCAGTACTTC. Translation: CATSRDLTGPYNAQETQYF.

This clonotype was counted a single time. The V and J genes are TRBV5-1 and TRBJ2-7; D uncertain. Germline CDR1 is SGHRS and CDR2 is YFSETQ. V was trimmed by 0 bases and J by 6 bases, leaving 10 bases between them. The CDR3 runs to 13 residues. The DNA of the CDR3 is TGCGCCAGCAGCTTGGTTCAGGACCGCGAGCAGTACTTC. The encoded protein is CASSLVQDREQYF.

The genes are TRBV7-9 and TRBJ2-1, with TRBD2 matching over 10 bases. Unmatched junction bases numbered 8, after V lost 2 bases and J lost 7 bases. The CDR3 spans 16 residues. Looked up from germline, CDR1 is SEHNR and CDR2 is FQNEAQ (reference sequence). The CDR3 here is CASSLRLAGDGNEQFF. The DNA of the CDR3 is TGTGCCAGCAGCTTAAGGCTAGCGGGAGATGGGAATGAGCAGTTCTTC.

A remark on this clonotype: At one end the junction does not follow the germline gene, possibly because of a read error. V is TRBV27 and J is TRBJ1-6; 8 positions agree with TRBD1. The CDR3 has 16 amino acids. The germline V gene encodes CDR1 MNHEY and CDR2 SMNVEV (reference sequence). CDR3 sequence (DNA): TGTGCCAGCAGTTTACCCCCGGGACAGGATAATTCACCCCCCCACTTT. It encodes CASSLPPGQDNSPPHF.

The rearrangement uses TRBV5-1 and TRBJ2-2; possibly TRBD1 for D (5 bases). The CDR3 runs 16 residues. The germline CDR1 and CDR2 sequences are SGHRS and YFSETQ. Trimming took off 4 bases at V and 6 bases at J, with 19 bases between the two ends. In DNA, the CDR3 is TGCGCCAGCAGCCGTCCGACAGATACAAATGCCGGGGAGCTGTTTTTT. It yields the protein CASSRPTDTNAGELFF.

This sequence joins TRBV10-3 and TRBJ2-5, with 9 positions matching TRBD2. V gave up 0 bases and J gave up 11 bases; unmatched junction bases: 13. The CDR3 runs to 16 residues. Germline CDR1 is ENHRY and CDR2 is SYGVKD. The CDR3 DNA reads TGTGCCATCAGTGAGTCCATAGCGGGAGTGGGTGATGAGCAGTACTTC. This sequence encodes CAISESIAGVGDEQYF.

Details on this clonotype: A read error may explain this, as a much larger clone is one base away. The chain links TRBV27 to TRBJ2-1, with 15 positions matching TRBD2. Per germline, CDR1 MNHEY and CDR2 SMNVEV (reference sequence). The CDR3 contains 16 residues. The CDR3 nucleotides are TGTGCCAGCAATTTATCCCGGACTAGCGGGGGGGGTGAGCAGTTCTTC. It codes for CASNLSRTSGGGEQFF.